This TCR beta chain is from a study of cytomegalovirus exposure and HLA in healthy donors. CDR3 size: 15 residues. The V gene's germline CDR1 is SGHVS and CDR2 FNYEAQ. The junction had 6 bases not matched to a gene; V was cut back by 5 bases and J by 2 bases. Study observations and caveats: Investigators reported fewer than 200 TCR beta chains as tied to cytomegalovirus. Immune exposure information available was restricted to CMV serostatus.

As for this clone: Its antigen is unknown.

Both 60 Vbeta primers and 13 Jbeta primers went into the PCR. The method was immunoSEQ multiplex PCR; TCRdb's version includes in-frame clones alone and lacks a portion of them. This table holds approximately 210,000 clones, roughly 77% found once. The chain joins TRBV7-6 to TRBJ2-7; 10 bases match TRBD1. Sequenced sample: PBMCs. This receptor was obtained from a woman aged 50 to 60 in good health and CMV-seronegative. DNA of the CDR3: TGTGCCAGCAGCGAGGGACAGGGGAATGCCTACGAGCAGTACTTC. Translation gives CASSEGQGNAYEQYF.